At least ten counts were recorded for the clone carrying this T cell receptor (beta chain). Germline V lookup: CDR1 MNHEY, CDR2 SVGEGT. The CDR3 totals 12 residues. V dropped 4 bases and J dropped 3 bases, with 4 bases sitting between them. The source of the sample is a study of T cells in Graves' hyperthyroidism and ophthalmopathy. Study details: Blood was drawn when the patient was first diagnosed and still untreated.

RNA transcripts were the template for amplifying TCR beta CDR3 regions. TCR CDR3 regions were first amplified by RT-PCR with HTBI primers. A single record per CDR3 protein comes from TCRdb applying MiXCR to the multiplex PCR reads. The repertoire includes about 360,000 distinct CDR3 sequences, about 13% of them detected once, and 9.2% sits in the top ten. Reasons for excluding patients were uncontrolled infection, other autoimmune disease, pregnancy or lactation. PBMCs were obtained from approximately 10 ml fresh peripheral blood. Sequenced material: blood. This TCR derives from a woman between 18 and 30 years old with Graves' hyperthyroidism. The chain carries TRBV6-2 or TRBV6-3 and TRBJ2-1; D gene ambiguous. The CDR3 sequence is CASSSNYNEQFF. As DNA, the CDR3 is TGTGCCAGCAGTTCAAACTACAATGAGCAGTTCTTC.